This T cell receptor (beta chain) emerged from a study of tumor-infiltrating lymphocytes in primary liver carcinoma. Study summary: The tumors ranged from about 4.2 to 10 cm across and fell within stage T1-T3 N0M0.

Findings and caveats of the study: Significantly greater top-250-clone fractions characterized tumors relative to blood (p = 0.039).

The researchers produced TCR beta cDNA from 500 to 550 ng total RNA with a constant-region primer. Modified slightly, ARM-PCR produced TCR beta libraries over three nested multiplex PCR rounds. Researchers ran the first two PCR rounds for roughly 11 cycles each with TRBV1-TRBV30 forward primers and a C-beta reverse primer. TCRdb re-called the multiplex PCR reads through MiXCR, storing one row per CDR3 protein. This sample yields about 310,000 distinct CDR3 sequences, of which roughly 60% are seen a single time; about a sixth belongs to the top ten. In germline, CDR1 is SGHVS, CDR2 FQNEAQ. Germline trimming cut 2 bases from V and 2 bases from J; bases unmatched to any gene: 2. The CDR3 is 15 residues long. This clonotype was seen a few times. Its antigen is undetermined. RNA isolated from unsorted whole blood supplied the blood RNA, with germline DNA also extracted.

Sequenced input: peripheral blood. The sequence came from a woman aged 25 to 39 with primary liver carcinoma and hepatitis B virus infection. The rearrangement links TRBV7-8 to TRBJ2-1; 8 bases agree with TRBD2. The CDR3 DNA sequence: TGTGCCAGCAGCTTAAGTAGCGGGACCTACAATGAGCAGTTCTTC. It translates to CASSLSSGTYNEQFF.